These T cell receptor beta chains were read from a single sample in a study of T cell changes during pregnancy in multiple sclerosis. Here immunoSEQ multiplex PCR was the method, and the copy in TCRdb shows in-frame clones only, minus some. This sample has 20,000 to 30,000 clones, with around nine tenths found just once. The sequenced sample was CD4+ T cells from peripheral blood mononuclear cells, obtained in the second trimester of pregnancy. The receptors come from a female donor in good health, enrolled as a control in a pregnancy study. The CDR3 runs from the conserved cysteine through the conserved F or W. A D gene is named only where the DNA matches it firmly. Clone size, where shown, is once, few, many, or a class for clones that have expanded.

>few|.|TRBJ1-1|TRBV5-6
CASYQGGHTEAFF
TGTGCCAGCTACCAGGGAGGGCACACTGAAGCTTTCTTT
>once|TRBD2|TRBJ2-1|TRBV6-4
CASSEGSSGGHEQFF
TGTGCCAGCAGTGAAGGGTCTAGCGGGGGGCATGAGCAGTTCTTC
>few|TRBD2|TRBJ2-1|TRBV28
CASSLPGGPGNEQFF
TGTGCCAGCAGTTTGCCGGGAGGGCCGGGGAATGAGCAGTTCTTC
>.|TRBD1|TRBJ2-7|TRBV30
CAWSRKTGGSYEQYF
TGTGCCTGGAGTCGTAAAACAGGGGGCTCCTACGAGCAGTACTTC
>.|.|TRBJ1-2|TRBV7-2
CASSLLRPGDYGYTF
TGTGCCAGCAGCCTCCTCAGGCCCGGGGACTATGGCTACACCTTC
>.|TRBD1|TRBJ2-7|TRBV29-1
CSVEISGQGVEYEQYF
TGCAGCGTTGAGATATCCGGACAGGGGGTGGAGTACGAGCAGTACTTC
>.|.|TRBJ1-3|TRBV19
CATRRVGPSGNTIYF
TGTGCCACCAGGAGGGTTGGTCCCTCTGGAAACACCATATATTTT
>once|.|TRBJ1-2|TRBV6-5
CASSYSGGNYGYTF
TGTGCCAGCAGTTACTCGGGGGGGAACTATGGCTACACCTTC
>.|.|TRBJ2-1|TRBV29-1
CSVGLGANILF
.
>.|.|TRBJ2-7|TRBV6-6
CASSQLRIHSYEQYF
TGTGCCAGCAGTCAATTGAGGATACACTCCTACGAGCAGTACTTC
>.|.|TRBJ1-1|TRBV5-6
CASSWDIRNTEAFF
TGTGCCAGCAGCTGGGACATCCGGAACACTGAAGCTTTCTTT
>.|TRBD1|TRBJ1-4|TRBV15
CATSSLGQGVGEKLFF
TGTGCCACCAGCAGTCTCGGACAGGGGGTTGGAGAAAAACTGTTTTTT
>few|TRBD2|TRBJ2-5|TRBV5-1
CASSLAGRGARQETQYF
TGCGCCAGCAGCTTGGCCGGGAGGGGCGCGAGGCAAGAGACCCAGTACTTC
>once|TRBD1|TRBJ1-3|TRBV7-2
CASRLTGAGNTIYF
TGTGCCAGCAGGCTTACAGGGGCAGGAAACACCATATATTTT
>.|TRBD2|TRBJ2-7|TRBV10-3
CAISVVGTTAEQYF
TGTGCCATCAGTGTAGTCGGGACTACGGCCGAGCAGTACTTC
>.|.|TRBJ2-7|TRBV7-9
CASSVYIGSSYEQYF
TGTGCCAGCAGCGTCTATATAGGGAGCTCCTACGAGCAGTACTTC
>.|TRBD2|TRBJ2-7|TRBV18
CASSPTSGSFSEQYF
TGTGCCAGCTCACCTACTAGCGGGAGTTTTTCCGAGCAGTACTTC
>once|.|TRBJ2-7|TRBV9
CASSQGYSLGHEQYF
TGTGCCAGCAGCCAGGGGTACTCGCTGGGCCACGAGCAGTACTTC
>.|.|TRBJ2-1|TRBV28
CASQRYSYNEQFF
TGTGCCAGTCAGCGGTACTCCTACAATGAGCAGTTCTTC
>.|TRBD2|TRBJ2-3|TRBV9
CASSVSSQRGGPTDTQYF
TGTGCCAGCAGCGTATCTTCTCAGCGGGGGGGCCCCACAGATACGCAGTATTTT
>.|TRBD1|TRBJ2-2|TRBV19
CASIDRVEVTGELFF
TGTGCCAGTATAGACAGGGTCGAGGTAACCGGGGAGCTGTTTTTT
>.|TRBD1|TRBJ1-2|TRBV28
CASTLGQGRSGYTF
TGTGCCAGCACCCTTGGACAGGGACGTAGCGGCTACACCTTC
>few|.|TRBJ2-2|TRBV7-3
CASSLTGADTGELFF
TGTGCCAGCAGCTTAACAGGGGCGGACACCGGGGAGCTGTTTTTT
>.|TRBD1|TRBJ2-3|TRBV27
CASSLRTGVGTDTQYF
TGTGCCAGCAGTCTCAGGACAGGCGTTGGCACAGATACGCAGTATTTT
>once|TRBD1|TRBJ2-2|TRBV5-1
CASSLYTGVVTGELFF
TGCGCCAGCAGCTTATACACAGGGGTGGTCACCGGGGAGCTGTTTTTT
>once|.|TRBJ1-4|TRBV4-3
CASSQGGHDNEKLFF
TGCGCCAGCAGCCAAGGAGGACACGATAATGAAAAACTGTTTTTT
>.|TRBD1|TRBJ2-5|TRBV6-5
CASSYSRTGGGETQYF
TGTGCCAGCAGTTACTCGAGGACAGGGGGCGGAGAGACCCAGTACTTC
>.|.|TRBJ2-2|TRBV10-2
CASSEAAGELFF
TGCGCCAGCAGTGAGGCGGCCGGGGAGCTGTTTTTT
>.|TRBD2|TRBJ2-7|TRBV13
CASSPKPTSVGYEQYF
TGTGCCAGCAGCCCTAAACCGACTAGCGTGGGCTACGAGCAGTACTTC
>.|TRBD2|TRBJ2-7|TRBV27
CASSPRGAYEQYF
TGTGCCAGCAGTCCTCGGGGGGCCTACGAGCAGTACTTC
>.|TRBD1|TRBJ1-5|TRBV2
CASSGDRGRRQPQHF
TGTGCCAGCAGTGGAGACAGGGGGCGTCGTCAGCCCCAGCATTTT
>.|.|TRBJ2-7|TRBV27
CASSRRRDSSYEQYF
TGTGCCAGCTCTAGAAGGAGGGACAGTTCCTACGAGCAGTACTTC
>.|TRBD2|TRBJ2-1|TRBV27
CASSQSGIPKGEQFF
TGTGCCAGCAGTCAAAGCGGGATCCCCAAGGGTGAGCAGTTCTTC
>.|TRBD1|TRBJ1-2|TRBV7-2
CASGDRVGGYTF
TGTGCCAGCGGCGACAGGGTGGGCGGCTACACCTTC
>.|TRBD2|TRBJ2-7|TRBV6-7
CASLPSGPGEQYF
TGTGCCAGCCTCCCTAGCGGACCGGGGGAGCAGTACTTC
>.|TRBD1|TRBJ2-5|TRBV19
CASSSGTGAETQYF
TGTGCCAGTAGTTCCGGGACAGGGGCAGAGACCCAGTACTTC
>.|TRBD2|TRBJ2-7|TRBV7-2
CASSTLAGRYEQYF
TGTGCCAGCAGCACACTAGCGGGGCGCTACGAGCAGTACTTC
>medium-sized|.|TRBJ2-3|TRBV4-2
CAEHPRGRFAQYF
TGTGCCGAACACCCCAGGGGAAGGTTCGCGCAGTATTTT
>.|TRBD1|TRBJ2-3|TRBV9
CASSPDRTAPADTQYF
TGTGCCAGCAGCCCGGACAGGACCGCGCCGGCAGATACGCAGTATTTT
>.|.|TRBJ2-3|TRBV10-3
CAISESAGSTDTQYF
TGTGCCATCAGTGAGTCGGCAGGGAGCACAGATACGCAGTATTTT
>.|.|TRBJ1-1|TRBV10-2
CASSEFRPTGGTEAFF
TGCGCCAGCAGTGAGTTCCGACCGACAGGCGGCACTGAAGCTTTCTTT